Presented here are 17 T cell receptor beta chains from one specimen sequenced in a study of response to subunit inactivated influenza vaccine. TCRdb reprocessed the RT-PCR reads via MiXCR and lists one record per CDR3 protein. The table lists 150,000 to 200,000 distinct CDR3 sequences, approximately 12% of them singletons. The sample was also linked to a second study, of T cells expressing NK-cell markers. According to that study: Researchers built TCR beta cDNA using 5'RACE template switching with UMIs.

The input for sequencing was CD8+ T cells sorted from PBMCs, taken 11 to 12 days after vaccination. These receptors were obtained from a man aged 50-60 years who received an inactivated influenza vaccine.

This clonotype was observed at least ten times. The genes are TRBV19 and TRBJ1-1; no clear D gene. This CDR3 region has 13 residues. V was clipped by 3 bases and J by 0 bases, with 5 bases between them. Looked up from germline, CDR1 is LNHDA and CDR2 is SQIVND (reference sequence). The chain's CDR3 is CASSMGLNTEAFF. For the CDR3, the DNA is TGTGCCAGTAGTATGGGCCTGAACACTGAAGCTTTCTTT. Variable domain in full (rest from reference TRBV19 and TRBJ1-1): DGGITQSPKYLFRKEGQNVTLSCEQNLNHDAMYWYRQDPGQGLRLIYYSQIVNDFQKGDIAEGYSVSREKKESFPLTVTSAQKNPTAFYLCASSMGLNTEAFFGQGTRLTVV.

The chain recombines TRBV4-2 with TRBJ1-2; a possible D gene is TRBD1 (5 bases). Trimming removed 4 bases from V and 4 bases from J, with 13 bases in between. This CDR3 is 14 amino acids long. CDR1 and CDR2 (germline): LGHNA, YNFKEQ. The CDR3 reads CASSPSRDGYGYTF. The CDR3 coding sequence is TGTGCCAGCAGCCCTTCCAGGGACGGCTATGGCTACACCTTC.

The chain is built from TRBV12-3 or TRBV12-4 and TRBJ2-7, with D maybe TRBD1 (6 bases). Trimming took 5 bases from V and 5 from J, leaving 25 bases between them. The CDR3 totals 17 residues. The CDR3 region is CASSEQGWGSMIHEQYF. DNA of the CDR3: TGTGCCAGCAGTGAACAGGGTTGGGGGTCAATGATCCACGAGCAGTACTTC.

V and J are TRBV9 and TRBJ2-1, with a possible D match to TRBD2 (6 bases). V lost 2 bases to trimming and J lost 9 bases, with 12 bases between them. The CDR3 has 13 residues. Germline CDR1 and CDR2: SGDLS and YYNGEE. CDR3 sequence reads: CASSVGGGSEQFF. The DNA for the CDR3 is TGTGCCAGCAGCGTTGGGGGAGGAAGTGAGCAGTTCTTC.

At least ten counts were recorded for this clonotype. The V gene is TRBV7-6, the J gene TRBJ1-4, with 9 bases that match TRBD1. The CDR3 extends over 19 amino acids. V trimming: 2 bases; J trimming: 0 bases; junction bases outside the gene matches: 10. Germline V gene lookup returns CDR1 SGHVS and CDR2 FNYEAQ. CDR3 in amino acids: CASSLHPGQGVTTNEKLFF. CDR3 DNA sequence: TGTGCCAGCAGCTTACATCCGGGACAGGGTGTTACAACTAATGAAAAACTGTTTTTT.

There are a few counts of this clonotype. The chain couples TRBV6-2 or TRBV6-3 to TRBJ1-2; perhaps TRBD1 as D (6 bases). The germline V gene has CDR1 MNHEY and CDR2 SVGEGT. CDR3 length equals 13 residues. The V end was cut by 2 bases, the J end by 4 bases, with 8 bases between. The CDR3 loop is CASSYPTGYGYTF. As DNA, the CDR3 is TGTGCCAGCAGTTACCCGACAGGCTATGGCTACACCTTC.

Many counts were recorded for this clonotype. The chain has TRBV7-2 and TRBJ1-6, with D possibly being TRBD1 (6 bases). The CDR3 runs to 16 residues. The V end was cut by 2 bases, the J end by 10 bases, with 18 bases between. Germline CDR1 and CDR2: SGHTA and FQGNSA. The CDR3 bases are TGTGCCAGCAGCTTATTGGCTCGGGGGGCTAAGTCACCCCTCCACTTT. Its protein product is CASSLLARGAKSPLHF.

The genes are TRBV18 and TRBJ2-7, with TRBD2 identical over 10 bases. V trimming: 2 bases; J trimming: 6 bases; junction bases outside the gene matches: 10. This CDR3 is built from 16 residues. CDR1 is KGHSH and CDR2 is LQKENI in the germline V gene. CDR3 residues: CASSPGPSGRGGEQYF. CDR3 nucleotides: TGTGCCAGCTCACCAGGTCCTAGCGGGAGAGGTGGCGAGCAGTACTTC.

The rearrangement uses TRBV19 and TRBJ2-5; 8 positions match TRBD1. The CDR3 is made up of 15 amino acids. V shed 2 bases, J shed 4 bases, and the junction held 6 bases outside the gene matches. The germline gives CDR1 LNHDA, CDR2 SQIVND (reference sequence). The CDR3 here is CASSISGQGGETQYF. For the CDR3, the DNA is TGTGCCAGTAGTATATCTGGACAGGGCGGAGAGACCCAGTACTTC.

The V and J genes are TRBV12-3 or TRBV12-4 and TRBJ2-1, with 8 bases identical to TRBD2. This CDR3 spans 14 amino acids. The trim removed 1 base at V and 10 bases at J, leaving 6 bases unmatched. CDR3 coding DNA: TGTGCCAGCAGTTTAGGGATTAGCGGGGTCGAGCAGTTCTTC. Its protein is CASSLGISGVEQFF.

This chain connects TRBV27 to TRBJ2-7; D remains unclear. V was cut by 5 bases and J by 5 bases, with 13 bases left in between. Germline V gene data show CDR1 as MNHEY and CDR2 as SMNVEV (reference sequence). This CDR3 comprises 13 residues. CDR3 DNA: TGTGCCAGCAGTGGATCTGGACGGCACGAGCAGTACTTC. This sequence encodes CASSGSGRHEQYF.

The chain carries TRBV11-2 and TRBJ2-3; 11 nucleotides match TRBD2. Looked up from germline, CDR1 is SGHAT and CDR2 is FQNNGV. This CDR3 has 18 amino acids. J was trimmed by 6 bases and V by 1 base; bases with no gene match: 12. The CDR3 DNA follows: TGTGCCAGCAGCTTAGTCTCACTAGCGGGAGACGTACGTGATACGCAGTATTTT. It translates to CASSLVSLAGDVRDTQYF.

V gene TRBV5-4 combines with J gene TRBJ2-3, with 11 bases that match TRBD2. With 2 bases clipped from V and 4 bases from J, the junction kept 3 bases outside the gene matches. The CDR3 has 15 amino acids. Germline V gene sequence: CDR1 SGHNT, CDR2 YYREEE (reference sequence). In DNA, the CDR3 is TGTGCCAGCAGCTTTAGCGGGGGGGCCCCAGATACGCAGTATTTT. Protein sequence: CASSFSGGAPDTQYF. The variable domain in full, with the rest retrieved from reference TRBV5-4 and TRBJ2-3, is ETGVTQSPTHLIKTRGQQVTLRCSSQSGHNTVSWYQQALGQGPQFIFQYYREEENGRGNFPPRFSGLQFPNYSSELNVNALELDDSALYLCASSFSGGAPDTQYFGPGTRLTVL.

This clonotype counts as medium-sized. The CDR3 nucleotides read TGTGCCAGCAGCAAAGCCCCTCGTAGCGGGGGGCTAGGGAATGAGCAGTTCTTC. Its protein is CASSKAPRSGGLGNEQFF. This chain links TRBV21-1 with TRBJ2-1; TRBD2 reflects the table's D call only, with no check against the DNA. TRBV21-1 is a documented pseudogene. This CDR3 contains 18 residues.

This clonotype showed up just a few times. The V and J genes are TRBV9 and TRBJ2-3, with 8 bases lining up with TRBD2. CDR3 length: 16 amino acids. Unmatched junction bases numbered 4, after V lost 1 base and J lost 0 bases. CDR1 is SGDLS, CDR2 YYNGEE, per germline. Here the CDR3 reads CASSVIGGGSTDTQYF. CDR3 bases: TGTGCCAGCAGCGTAATCGGGGGGGGTAGCACAGATACGCAGTATTTT.

The sample holds a few counts of this clonotype. The chain employs TRBV5-6 and TRBJ2-1; TRBD1 is a possible D gene (7 bases). The germline V gene encodes CDR1 SGHDT and CDR2 YYEEEE. Trimming pared 4 bases from V and 4 bases from J, leaving 15 bases between. This CDR3 has 15 residues. The CDR3 loop is CASSRQGAGYNEQFF. In DNA, the CDR3 is TGTGCCAGCAGCCGACAGGGCGCGGGGTACAATGAGCAGTTCTTC.

Ten or more counts support this clonotype. The chain is built from TRBV7-2 and TRBJ2-1, with 10 nucleotides matching TRBD2. Germline values: CDR1 SGHTA, CDR2 FQGNSA. The CDR3 is 16 amino acids. V was pared by 5 bases and J by 8 bases, with 12 bases of the junction left unmatched. For the CDR3, the DNA is TGTGCCAGCAGCCCGTTAAGCGGGGGGGCTTACGATGAGCAGTTCTTC. This translates into CASSPLSGGAYDEQFF.